The source of this T cell receptor beta chain is a study of beta chain features in type 1 diabetes. Overall study: Similarity in age, gender and cell yields was seen between patients and healthy donors. Summed over all samples, the examined sorted cells came to about 110 million. General study findings and limits: Reduced insertions and increased deletions marked VDJ junctions in type 1 diabetes patients.

As every portion of the isolated RNA was reverse transcribed, the sequencing read expressed TCRB transcripts. Method: immunoSEQ multiplex PCR; TCRdb's copy keeps in-frame clones and lacks some. The table lists 250,000 to 350,000 clones, roughly 11% of them singletons. This clone turned up a few times. Its antigen is unknown. This CDR3 has 10 residues. Germline CDR1 and CDR2: DFQATT and SNEGSKA (reference sequence). The trim removed 8 bases at V and 9 bases at J, leaving 2 bases unmatched. Sorting produced populations that all topped 95% purity. V gene TRBV20-1 combines with J gene TRBJ2-3; TRBD2 matches at 10 bases. This clonotype originated in a woman aged 25-40 years in good health. The material sequenced was naive CD4+ T cells from blood. CDR3 region: CSLSGGTQYF. CDR3 bases: TGCAGTCTTAGCGGGGGGACGCAGTATTTT.